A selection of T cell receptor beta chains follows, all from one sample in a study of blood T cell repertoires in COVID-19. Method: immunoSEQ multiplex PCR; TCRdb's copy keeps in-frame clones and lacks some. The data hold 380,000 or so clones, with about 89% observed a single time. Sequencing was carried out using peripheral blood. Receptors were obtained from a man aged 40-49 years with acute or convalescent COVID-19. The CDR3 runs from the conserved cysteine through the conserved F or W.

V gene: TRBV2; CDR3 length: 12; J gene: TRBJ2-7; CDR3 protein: CASSGGRYEQYF
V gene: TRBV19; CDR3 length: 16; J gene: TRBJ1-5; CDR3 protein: CASSKLITGGHQPQHF
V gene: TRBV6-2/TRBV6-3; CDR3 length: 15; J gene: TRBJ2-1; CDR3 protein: CASSQDRRVHNEQFF
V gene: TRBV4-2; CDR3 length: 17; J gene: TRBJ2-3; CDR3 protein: CASSQRLAGGSTDTQYF
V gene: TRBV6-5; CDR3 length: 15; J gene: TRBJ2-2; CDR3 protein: CASSYSTGETGELFF
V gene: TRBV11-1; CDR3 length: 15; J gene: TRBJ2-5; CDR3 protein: CASTLQGGLEETQYF
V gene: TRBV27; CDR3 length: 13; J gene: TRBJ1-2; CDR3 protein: CASSTRVGYGYTF
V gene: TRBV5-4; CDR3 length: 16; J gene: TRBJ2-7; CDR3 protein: CASSLDLSGATYEQYF
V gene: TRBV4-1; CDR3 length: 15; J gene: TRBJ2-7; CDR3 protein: CASSQEAPASYEQYF
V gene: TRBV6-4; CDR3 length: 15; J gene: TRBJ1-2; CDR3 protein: CASTEIQGHNYGYTF
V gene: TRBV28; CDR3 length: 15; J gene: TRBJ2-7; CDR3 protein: CASSLFLEGAGEQYF
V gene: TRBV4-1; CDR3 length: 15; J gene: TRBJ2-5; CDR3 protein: CANSQEGRAQETQYF
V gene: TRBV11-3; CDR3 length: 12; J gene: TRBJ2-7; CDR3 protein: CASSRPGGEQYF
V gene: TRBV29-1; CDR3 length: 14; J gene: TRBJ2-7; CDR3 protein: CSVRGLAGSDEQYF
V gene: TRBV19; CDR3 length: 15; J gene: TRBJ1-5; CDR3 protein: CASSWYRASNQPQHF
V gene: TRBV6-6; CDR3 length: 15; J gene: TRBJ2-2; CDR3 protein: CASSYGQGPGGELFF
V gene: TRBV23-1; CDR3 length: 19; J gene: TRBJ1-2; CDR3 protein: CASSQRELRYTFICYGYTF
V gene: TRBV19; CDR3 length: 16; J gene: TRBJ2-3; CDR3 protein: CASSPRTGLSTDTQYF
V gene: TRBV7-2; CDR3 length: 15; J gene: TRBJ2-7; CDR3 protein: CASSLAGQGAYEQYF
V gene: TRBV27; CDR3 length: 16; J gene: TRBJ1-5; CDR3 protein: CASSRTGGIVNQPQHF
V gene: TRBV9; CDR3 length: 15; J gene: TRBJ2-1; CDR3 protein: CASSVAGSGTGEQFF
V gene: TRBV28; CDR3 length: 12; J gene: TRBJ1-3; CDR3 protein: CASSWTGNTIYF
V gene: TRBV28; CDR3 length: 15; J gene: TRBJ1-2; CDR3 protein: CASSRRGQGKYGYTF
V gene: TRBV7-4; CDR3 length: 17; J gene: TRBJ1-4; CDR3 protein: CASSFKTGAATDEKLFF